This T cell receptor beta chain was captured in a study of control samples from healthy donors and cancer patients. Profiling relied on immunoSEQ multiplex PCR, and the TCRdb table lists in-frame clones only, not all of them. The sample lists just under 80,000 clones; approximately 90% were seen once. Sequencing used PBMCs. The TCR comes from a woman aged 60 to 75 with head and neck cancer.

The CDR3 protein is CASSPVVGGSMYNEQFF. CDR3 in DNA: TGCGCCAGCAGCCCGGTTGTGGGCGGGAGTATGTACAATGAGCAGTTCTTC. This sequence joins TRBV5-1 and TRBJ2-1, with 7 bases fitting TRBD2. Germline loops: CDR1 SGHRS, CDR2 YFSETQ. The CDR3 spans 17 residues. Trimming took 4 bases from V and 4 from J; bases not matched to a gene: 14.